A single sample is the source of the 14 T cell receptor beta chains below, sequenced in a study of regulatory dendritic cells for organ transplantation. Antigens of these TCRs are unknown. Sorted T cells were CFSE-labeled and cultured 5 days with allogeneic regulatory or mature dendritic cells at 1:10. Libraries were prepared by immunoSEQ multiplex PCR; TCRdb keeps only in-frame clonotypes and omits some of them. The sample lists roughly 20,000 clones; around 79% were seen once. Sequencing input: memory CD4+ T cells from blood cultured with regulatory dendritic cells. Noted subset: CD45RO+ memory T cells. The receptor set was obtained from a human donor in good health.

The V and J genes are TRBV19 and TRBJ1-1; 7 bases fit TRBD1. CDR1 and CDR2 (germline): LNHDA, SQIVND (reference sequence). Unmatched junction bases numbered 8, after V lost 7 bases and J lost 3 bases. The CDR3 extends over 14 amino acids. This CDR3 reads CASIGTETHTEAFF. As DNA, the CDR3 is TGTGCCAGTATCGGGACAGAGACTCACACTGAAGCTTTCTTT.

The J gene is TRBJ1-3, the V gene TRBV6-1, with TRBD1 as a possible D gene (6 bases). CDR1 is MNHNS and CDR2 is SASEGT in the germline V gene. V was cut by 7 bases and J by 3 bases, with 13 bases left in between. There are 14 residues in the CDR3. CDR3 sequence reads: CASILTGLGNTIYF. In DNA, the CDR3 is TGTGCCAGCATACTGACAGGCCTTGGAAACACCATATATTTT.

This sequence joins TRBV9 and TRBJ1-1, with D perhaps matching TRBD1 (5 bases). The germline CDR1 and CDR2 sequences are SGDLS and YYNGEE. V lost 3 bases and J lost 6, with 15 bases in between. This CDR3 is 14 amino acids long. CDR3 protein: CASSDGTLWAEAFF. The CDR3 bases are TGTGCCAGCAGCGACGGGACGCTCTGGGCTGAAGCTTTCTTT.

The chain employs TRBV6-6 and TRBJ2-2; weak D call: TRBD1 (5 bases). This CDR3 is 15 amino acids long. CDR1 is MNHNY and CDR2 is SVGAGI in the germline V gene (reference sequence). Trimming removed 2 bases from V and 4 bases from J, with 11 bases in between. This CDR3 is CASSYIRAATGELFF. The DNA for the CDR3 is TGTGCCAGCAGTTACATCAGGGCGGCCACCGGGGAGCTGTTTTTT.

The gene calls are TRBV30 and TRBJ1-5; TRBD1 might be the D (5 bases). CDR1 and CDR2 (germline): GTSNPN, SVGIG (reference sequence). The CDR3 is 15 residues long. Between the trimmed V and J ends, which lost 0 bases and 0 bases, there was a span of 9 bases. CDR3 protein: CAWSVGHYSNQPQHF. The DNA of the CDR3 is TGTGCCTGGAGTGTCGGACATTATAGCAATCAGCCCCAGCATTTT.

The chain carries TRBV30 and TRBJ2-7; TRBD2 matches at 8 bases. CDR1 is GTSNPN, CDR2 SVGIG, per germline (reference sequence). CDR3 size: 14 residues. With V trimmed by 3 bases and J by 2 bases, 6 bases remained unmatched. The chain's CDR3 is CAWSGGALPYEQYF. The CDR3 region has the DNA TGTGCCTGGAGCGGGGGGGCCTTACCCTACGAGCAGTACTTC.

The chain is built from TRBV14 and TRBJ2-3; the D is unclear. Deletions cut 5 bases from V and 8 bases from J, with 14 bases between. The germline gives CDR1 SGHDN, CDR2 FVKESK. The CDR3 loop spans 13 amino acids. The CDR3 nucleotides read TGTGCCAGCAGCTCCCAGCTGGCAGGTACGCAGTATTTT. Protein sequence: CASSSQLAGTQYF.

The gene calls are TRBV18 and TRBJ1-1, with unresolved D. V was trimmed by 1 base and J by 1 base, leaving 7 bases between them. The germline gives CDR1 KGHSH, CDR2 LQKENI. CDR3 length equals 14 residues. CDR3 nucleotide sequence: TGTGCCAGCTCACCACAGGTAGGGAACACTGAAGCTTTCTTT. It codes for CASSPQVGNTEAFF.

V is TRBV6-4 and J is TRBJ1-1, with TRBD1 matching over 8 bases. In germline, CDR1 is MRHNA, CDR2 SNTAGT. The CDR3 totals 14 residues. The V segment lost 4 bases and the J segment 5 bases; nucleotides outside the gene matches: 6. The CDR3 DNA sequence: TGTGCCAGCAGTGCAAGCAGGGGGCAAACTGAAGCTTTCTTT. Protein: CASSASRGQTEAFF.

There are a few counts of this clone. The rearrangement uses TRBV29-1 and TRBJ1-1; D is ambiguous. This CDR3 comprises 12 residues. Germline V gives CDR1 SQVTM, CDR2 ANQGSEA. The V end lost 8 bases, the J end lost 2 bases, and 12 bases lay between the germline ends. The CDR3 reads CSFYPLNTEAFF. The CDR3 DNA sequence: TGCAGCTTTTACCCACTTAACACTGAAGCTTTCTTT.

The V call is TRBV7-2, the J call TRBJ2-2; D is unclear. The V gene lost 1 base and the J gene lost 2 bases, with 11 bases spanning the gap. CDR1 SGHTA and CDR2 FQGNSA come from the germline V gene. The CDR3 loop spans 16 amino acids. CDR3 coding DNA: TGTGCCAGCAGCTTAGGGCCGACAAGAAACACCGGGGAGCTGTTTTTT. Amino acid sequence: CASSLGPTRNTGELFF.

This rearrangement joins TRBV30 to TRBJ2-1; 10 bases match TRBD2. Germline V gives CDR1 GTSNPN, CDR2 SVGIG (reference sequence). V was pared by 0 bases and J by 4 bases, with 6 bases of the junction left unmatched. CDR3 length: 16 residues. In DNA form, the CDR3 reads TGTGCCTGGAGTGTACTAGCGGGACCCCGATACAATGAGCAGTTCTTC. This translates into CAWSVLAGPRYNEQFF.

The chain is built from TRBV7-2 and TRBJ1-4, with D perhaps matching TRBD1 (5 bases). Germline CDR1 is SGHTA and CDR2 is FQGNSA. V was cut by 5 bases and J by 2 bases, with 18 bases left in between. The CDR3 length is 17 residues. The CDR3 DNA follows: TGTGCCAGCAGCCCAACTGGGACCCCGCGGACTAATGAAAAACTGTTTTTT. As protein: CASSPTGTPRTNEKLFF.

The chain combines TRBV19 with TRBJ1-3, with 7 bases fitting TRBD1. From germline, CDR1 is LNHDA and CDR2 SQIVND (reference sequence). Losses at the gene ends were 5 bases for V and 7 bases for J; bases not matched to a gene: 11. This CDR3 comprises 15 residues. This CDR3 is CASSFPGQPANTIYF. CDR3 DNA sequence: TGTGCCAGTAGTTTCCCGGGACAGCCAGCGAACACCATATATTTT.